Given below is one TCR beta chain in context. The target antigen is unknown. The data were taken from a study of T cells in Graves' hyperthyroidism and ophthalmopathy. Background on the study: Peripheral blood was secured at the point of initial diagnosis, before any treatment. Study outcomes and limitations: Most thyroid clonotypes that were expanded above 0.001 also turned up in blood.

The CDR3 length is 15 residues. Germline V CDR1 and CDR2: MNHNS, SASEGT. J lost 6 bases, V lost 6 bases, and 7 bases had no gene match. Amplified TCR beta CDR3 regions came from RNA transcripts. The study used the HTBI primer set for a first-round RT-PCR of the TCR CDR3. TCRdb reprocessed the multiplex PCR reads with MiXCR, giving one entry per CDR3 protein. The data contain roughly 750,000 distinct CDR3 sequences, roughly 17% of them singletons. Graves' hyperthyroidism qualified as stable when ophthalmopathy did not progress within 18 months. The diagnoses drew upon clinical symptoms, serum thyroxine and TRAb, thyroid ultrasound and orbital computed tomography.

The specimen was blood. The sequence derives from a man aged 18-30 years with Graves' hyperthyroidism. The chain has TRBV6-1 and TRBJ2-1, with 11 bases matching TRBD2. The CDR3 here is CASSNSGRAGNEQFF. The CDR3 DNA follows: TGTGCCAGCAGCAATAGCGGGAGGGCCGGCAATGAGCAGTTCTTC.